This T cell receptor beta chain was profiled in a study of blood T cell repertoires in COVID-19. About the research overall: The origin of the acute and convalescent COVID-19 samples was the United States, Italy and Spain. T cells, B-cell-depleted T cells, or PBMCs supplied cDNA or gDNA.

The V gene's germline CDR1 is SNHLY and CDR2 FYNNEI. CDR3 length: 12 amino acids. The germline V and J ends were trimmed by 6 bases and 11 bases, with 16 bases remaining between them. The data were produced by immunoSEQ multiplex PCR, yet TCRdb's version contains in-frame clones alone and is incomplete. This table has approximately 280,000 clones, roughly 88% appearing once. The sample consisted of peripheral blood. This sequence was found in a woman in her seventies with acute or convalescent COVID-19. This sequence joins TRBV2 and TRBJ1-1; TRBD1 is a possible D gene (5 bases). CDR3 coding DNA: TGTGCCAGCAGCTACTTAGGGGAATGGGCTTTCTTT. Its protein is CASSYLGEWAFF.